The entry that follows covers one T cell receptor (beta chain) sequence. The antigen remains unidentified. This record belongs to a study of Ad26.COV2.S vaccination and SARS-CoV-2 variants. Study-wide context: Doses of Ad26.COV2.S were injected into muscle once or twice, 56 days apart. Study-wide results and caveats: The TCR-based breadth and depth measures might underestimate overall T cell responses.

Repertoires were generated with immunoSEQ multiplex PCR, while TCRdb's copy carries only in-frame clones and drops some. The repertoire includes 300,000 to 400,000 clones, around 89% of them detected once, and around 6.4% sits in the top ten. Described treatment: around 19 received Ad26.COV2.S at low or high dose, single or two shots; about 5 received placebo; per-sample allocation not given. Collection of the samples took place on day 63 after the first injection of vaccine or placebo. There are 13 residues in the CDR3. Germline V gene sequence: CDR1 SGHTA, CDR2 FQGNSA. Trimming left V 1 base short and J 11 bases short, with 15 bases between.

Sequenced here: peripheral blood, sampled in a trial of Ad26.COV2.S vaccine versus placebo. The rearrangement uses TRBV7-2 and TRBJ2-7; weak D call: TRBD1 (5 bases). The TCR sequence derives from a person aged 18-60 years who received the Ad26.COV2.S COVID-19 vaccine or a placebo. CDR3 amino acids: CASSLGWTPEKYF. CDR3 bases: TGTGCCAGCAGCTTAGGTTGGACACCGGAGAAGTACTTC. The variable domain in full, completed from reference TRBV7-2 and TRBJ2-7, reads GAGVSQSPSNKVTEKGKDVELRCDPISGHTALYWYRQSLGQGLEFLIYFQGNSAPDKSGLPSDRFSAERTGGSVSTLTIQRTQQEDSAVYLCASSLGWTPEKYFGPGTRLTVT.